This T cell receptor beta chain was recorded in a study of OX40 agonist ivuxolimab in advanced cancers. Repertoires were generated with immunoSEQ multiplex PCR, while TCRdb's copy carries only in-frame clones and drops some. The sample has about 65,000 clones, approximately 78% seen once. In regard to this clone: Antigen: not known.

Points from the study as a whole: Partial responders treated at 0.1-3.0 mg/kg exhibited clonal expansion among the lowest measured.

In germline, CDR1 is MNHNS, CDR2 SASEGT. V lost 8 bases to trimming and J lost 7 bases, with 17 bases between them. This CDR3 comprises 14 residues. This TCR derives from an adult with an advanced solid tumor such as melanoma, head and neck, liver or kidney cancer. This sequence joins TRBV6-1 and TRBJ2-2; D possibly corresponds to TRBD2 (6 bases). The sample was CD4+ or CD8+ T cells sorted from blood, taken in a trial of the OX40 agonist ivuxolimab. CDR3 sequence reads: CASGPGLRGGELFF. For the CDR3, the DNA is TGTGCCAGCGGACCGGGACTCCGGGGCGGGGAGCTGTTTTTT.